This TCR beta chain was identified during a study of esophageal squamous cell carcinoma under preoperative chemotherapy. The time point denotes: before preoperative PTX-NDP chemotherapy. Paclitaxel-nedaplatin chemotherapy was given to patients ahead of their surgery. As concerns this clonotype: Antigen specificity is unknown. One end of the junction fails to match germline, which may point to a read error.

TCRdb reanalysed the PCR reads using MiXCR and keeps one entry per CDR3 protein. The sample records about 15,000 distinct CDR3 sequences, approximately 48% being singletons. Study-level points and caveats: Peripheral T cells showed a significant TCR diversity increase after chemotherapy, unlike tumor-infiltrating lymphocytes. After treatment, tumor-infiltrating lymphocytes apparently came partly from blood T cells. Paclitaxel-nedaplatin therapy caused immediate, substantial clonotype frequency changes.

The germline gives CDR1 LGHNA, CDR2 YSLEER. This CDR3 comprises 17 residues. Collection took place from a patient given preoperative chemotherapy. The sequence was obtained from a human donor with esophageal squamous cell carcinoma. The donor label of this sample is uncertain. This chain uses TRBV4-3 with TRBJ2-3, with D possibly TRBD2 on 6 matching bases. The CDR3 is CASSRTPGRGSKNMQYF. The CDR3 DNA sequence: TGCGCCAGCAGCCGAACTCCGGGGCGGGGATCCAAAAACATGCAGTATTTC.